Listed here are 6 T cell receptor beta chains from one sample, sequenced in a study of T cell repertoires in cytomegalovirus infection. TCRdb recomputed calls from the reads with MiXCR, one row per CDR3 protein. The sample has under 800,000 distinct CDR3 sequences, 20% to 25% seen once. Sequenced input: CD8+ T cells from PBMCs. The receptors shown here come from a human donor in good health (CMV status not recorded). Some clones in this sample may be carry-over from other donors' samples.

This clonotype occurred many times. This chain connects TRBV7-6 to TRBJ1-2; TRBD1 agrees at 7 bases. Trimming cost V 0 bases and J 3 bases; bases outside gene matches: 1. CDR1 SGHVS and CDR2 FNYEAQ come from the germline V gene. The CDR3 extends over 14 amino acids. CDR3 protein: CASSLAGTDYGYTF. Here the CDR3 DNA reads TGTGCCAGCAGCTTAGCAGGGACAGACTATGGCTACACCTTC.

At least ten counts were recorded for this clonotype. The chain carries TRBV7-2 and TRBJ1-3; maybe TRBD1 (6 bases). CDR3 length: 15 amino acids. Per the germline V gene, CDR1 is SGHTA and CDR2 is FQGNSA. V lost 1 base, J lost 8 bases, and 15 bases lay in between. CDR3 loop: CASSLDGSAGDTIYF. Written as DNA, the CDR3 is TGTGCCAGCAGCTTAGATGGCAGTGCAGGGGACACCATATATTTT.

In this sample, this clonotype turned up a few times. The V and J genes are TRBV20-1 and TRBJ1-1; 7 positions agree with TRBD1. CDR3 size: 11 residues. With 8 bases clipped from V and 3 bases from J, the junction kept 3 bases outside the gene matches. The germline CDR1 and CDR2 sequences are DFQATT and SNEGSKA (reference sequence). DNA for the CDR3: TGCAGTCGCGGACAGGACACTGAAGCTTTCTTT. Encoded protein: CSRGQDTEAFF.

This clonotype was seen more than once but under ten times. The chain is built from TRBV7-9 and TRBJ1-2; D gene uncertain. Germline V gene sequence: CDR1 SEHNR, CDR2 FQNEAQ (reference sequence). The CDR3 is 13 residues long. Trimming left V 5 bases short and J 4 bases short, with 11 bases between. The CDR3 coding sequence is TGTGCCAGCAGCACGTGGTCGGGCTATGGCTACACCTTC. As protein: CASSTWSGYGYTF.

This clonotype has a count of ten or more. The DNA of the CDR3 is TGTGCCAGCAGTGGACAGGGAAGTTGGGGCTACACCTTC. Its translation: CASSGQGSWGYTF. The rearrangement uses TRBV25-1 and TRBJ1-2; 7 positions agree with TRBD1. Germline CDR1 reads MGHDK; CDR2 reads SYGVNS. The J segment lost 8 bases and the V segment lost 4 bases, leaving 7 bases of the junction unmatched. CDR3 length: 13 residues.

This clonotype was seen a few times. V gene TRBV6-2 or TRBV6-3 combines with J gene TRBJ2-2; no clear D. Germline CDR1 reads MNHEY; CDR2 reads SVGEGT. V was shortened by 2 bases and J by 6 bases, with 7 bases between the two germline ends. This CDR3 is built from 13 residues. The CDR3 region has the DNA TGTGCCAGCAGTTACCGGCAATCCGGGGAGCTGTTTTTT. It yields the protein CASSYRQSGELFF.